This TCR beta chain was identified in a study of identical twins. Broader study findings: Insertions ran lower in abundant cord blood beta clonotypes, though not in memory repertoires.

With 5 bases removed from V and 5 bases from J, the gap between germline ends came to 14 bases. In germline, CDR1 is SGHRS, CDR2 YFSETQ. This CDR3 comprises 14 residues. There are many counts of this clonotype. The antigen is undetermined. After template switching added a universal primer site, the resulting cDNA carried unique molecular identifiers. TCRdb recomputed calls from the 5' RACE reads with MiXCR, one row per CDR3 protein. The sample has some 97,000 distinct CDR3 sequences, 4.5% to 6.5% seen once. This chain links TRBV5-1 with TRBJ2-1, with D perhaps matching TRBD1 or TRBD2 (5 bases each). The specimen sequenced was memory T cells sorted from blood. The clonotype was recovered from a woman aged 45-60 years in good health. CDR3 protein: CASRNGDADNEQFF. The CDR3 region has the DNA TGCGCCAGCAGAAATGGGGACGCAGACAATGAGCAGTTCTTC.